This T cell receptor (beta chain) emerged from a study of metastatic and nonmetastatic thyroid tumors. About the study: The study looked at repertoires side by side in blood and in tumor or nodule tissue from malignant and benign thyroid patients.

Study-level results: The study reportedly found significantly higher TCR beta diversity in malignant thyroid tumors than benign nodules, in blood and tumor.

V lost 10 bases, J lost 1 base, and 14 bases lay in between. The CDR3 loop spans 14 amino acids. CDR1 and CDR2 (germline): SGHTA, FQGNSA. This clone has ten or more counts. Its antigen is currently unknown. Per the original data handling: For papillary thyroid cancer, a distant-metastasis classifier was constructed from CDR3 differences observed across clinicopathological groups. TCRdb reprocessed the PCR reads via MiXCR. The V and J calls and clone size are TCRdb's, not the authors'. The sample lists approximately 30,000 clones, around 7% occurring once. All patients were treatment-naive before thyroid surgery.

The sequence came from a female donor with papillary thyroid cancer or a benign thyroid nodule (not recorded which). Some clones in this sample may be carry-over from other donors' samples. The J gene is TRBJ2-1, the V gene TRBV7-2; D perhaps matches TRBD2 (6 bases). The sample consisted of blood. The CDR3 DNA sequence: TGTGCCACTACGATTGGGGGGTCCTACAATGAGCAGTTCTTC. Amino acids: CATTIGGSYNEQFF.